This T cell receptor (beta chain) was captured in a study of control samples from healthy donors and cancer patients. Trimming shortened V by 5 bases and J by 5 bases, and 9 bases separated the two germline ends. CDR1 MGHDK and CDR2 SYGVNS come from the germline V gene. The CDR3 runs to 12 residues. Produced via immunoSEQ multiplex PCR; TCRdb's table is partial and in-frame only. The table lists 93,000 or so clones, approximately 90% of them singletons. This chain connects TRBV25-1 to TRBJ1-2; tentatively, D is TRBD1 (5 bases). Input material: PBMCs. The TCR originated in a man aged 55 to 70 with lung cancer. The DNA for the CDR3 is TGTGCCAGCAGTCCCCGGGGGTATGGCTACACCTTC. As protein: CASSPRGYGYTF.